This T cell receptor (beta chain) was retrieved from a study of OX40 agonist ivuxolimab in advanced cancers. Only in-frame clones appear in the TCRdb table, and some are missing; sequencing was by immunoSEQ multiplex PCR. The data show 60,000 to 80,000 clones, with roughly 80% seen just once and 4% to 4.5% held by the top ten. Trimming took off 0 bases at V and 3 bases at J, with 11 bases between the two ends. Germline loops: CDR1 MNHEY, CDR2 SVGAGI. The CDR3 spans 15 residues. The V and J genes are TRBV6-5 and TRBJ1-1; D not resolved. The origin of this receptor is an adult with an advanced solid tumor such as melanoma, head and neck, liver or kidney cancer. The sample in question was CD4+ or CD8+ T cells sorted from blood, obtained in a trial of the OX40 agonist ivuxolimab. The CDR3 protein is CASSYSVRQDTEAFF. CDR3 in DNA: TGTGCCAGCAGTTACTCTGTTCGTCAGGACACTGAAGCTTTCTTT.